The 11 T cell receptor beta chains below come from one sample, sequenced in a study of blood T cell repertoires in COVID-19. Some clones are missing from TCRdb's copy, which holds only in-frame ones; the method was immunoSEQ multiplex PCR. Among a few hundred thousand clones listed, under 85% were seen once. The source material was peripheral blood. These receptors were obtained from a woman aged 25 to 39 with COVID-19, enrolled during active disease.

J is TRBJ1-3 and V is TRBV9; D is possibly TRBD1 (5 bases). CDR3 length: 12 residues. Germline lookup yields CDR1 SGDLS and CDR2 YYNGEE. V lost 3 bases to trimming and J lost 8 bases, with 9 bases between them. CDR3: CASSGGGDTIYF. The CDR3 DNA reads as TGTGCCAGCAGCGGCGGGGGGGACACCATATATTTT.

The CDR3 loop is CASSPGGPSYNEQFF. The CDR3 region has the DNA TGTGCCAGCTCACCAGGGGGCCCCTCCTACAATGAGCAGTTCTTC. V and J are TRBV18 and TRBJ2-1; TRBD1 is a possible D gene (6 bases). The CDR3 is 15 amino acids. Germline CDR1 and CDR2: KGHSH and LQKENI. The V and J ends lost 2 bases and 0 bases respectively, with 8 bases between them.

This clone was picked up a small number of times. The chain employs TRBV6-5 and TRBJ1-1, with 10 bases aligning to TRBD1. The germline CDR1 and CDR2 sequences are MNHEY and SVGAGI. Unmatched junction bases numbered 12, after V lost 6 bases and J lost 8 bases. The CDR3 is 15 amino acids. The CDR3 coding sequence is TGTGCCAGCAGGTCATCCGGGACAGGGGAATTGGAAGCTTTCTTT. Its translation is CASRSSGTGELEAFF.

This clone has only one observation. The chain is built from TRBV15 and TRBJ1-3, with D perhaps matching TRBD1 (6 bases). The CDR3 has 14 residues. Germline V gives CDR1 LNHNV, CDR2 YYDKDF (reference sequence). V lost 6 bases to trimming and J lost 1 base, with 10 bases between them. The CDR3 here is CATRKTGSGNTIYF. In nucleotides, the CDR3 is TGTGCCACCAGGAAAACAGGGTCTGGAAACACCATATATTTT.

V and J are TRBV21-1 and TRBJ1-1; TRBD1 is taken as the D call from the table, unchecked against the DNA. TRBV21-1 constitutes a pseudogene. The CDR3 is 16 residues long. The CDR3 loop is CASSNPHPRVNTEAFF. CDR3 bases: TGTGCCAGCAGCAATCCCCACCCCAGGGTGAACACTGAAGCTTTCTTT.

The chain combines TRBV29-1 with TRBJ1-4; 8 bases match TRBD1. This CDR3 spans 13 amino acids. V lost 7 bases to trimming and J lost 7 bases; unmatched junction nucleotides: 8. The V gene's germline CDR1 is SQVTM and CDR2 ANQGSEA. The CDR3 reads CSASGQAVEKLFF. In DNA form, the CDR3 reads TGCAGCGCCTCGGGACAGGCGGTTGAAAAACTGTTTTTT.

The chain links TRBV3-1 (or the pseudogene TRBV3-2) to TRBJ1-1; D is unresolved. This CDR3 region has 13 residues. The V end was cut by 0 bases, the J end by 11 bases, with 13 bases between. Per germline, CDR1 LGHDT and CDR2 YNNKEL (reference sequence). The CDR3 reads CASSQDRWAGAFF. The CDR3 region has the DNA TGTGCCAGCAGCCAAGATAGATGGGCGGGCGCTTTCTTT.

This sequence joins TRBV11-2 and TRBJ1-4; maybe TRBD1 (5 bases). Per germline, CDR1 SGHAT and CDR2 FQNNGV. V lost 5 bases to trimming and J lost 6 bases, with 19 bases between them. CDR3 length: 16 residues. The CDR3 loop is CASSDPPGGRDEKLFF. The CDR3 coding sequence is TGTGCCAGCAGCGACCCCCCGGGGGGAAGGGATGAAAAACTGTTTTTT. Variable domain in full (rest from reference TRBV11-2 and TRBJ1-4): EAGVAQSPRYKIIEKRQSVAFWCNPISGHATLYWYQQILGQGPKLLIQFQNNGVVDDSQLPKDRFSAERLKGVDSTLKIQPAKLEDSAVYLCASSDPPGGRDEKLFFGSGTQLSVL.

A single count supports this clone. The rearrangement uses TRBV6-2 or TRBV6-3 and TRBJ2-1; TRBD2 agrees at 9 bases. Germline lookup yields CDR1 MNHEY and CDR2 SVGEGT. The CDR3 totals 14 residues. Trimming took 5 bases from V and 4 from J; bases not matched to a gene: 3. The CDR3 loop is CASSKSGGYNEQFF. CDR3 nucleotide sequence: TGTGCCAGCAGTAAAAGCGGGGGGTACAATGAGCAGTTCTTC.

DNA of the CDR3: TGTGCCGGAGGAAGGAACACTGAAGCTTTCTTT. Its translation: CAGGRNTEAFF. The chain links TRBV28 to TRBJ1-1; D gene unclear. The ends were cut back, 11 bases at V and 1 base at J, with 8 bases in the middle. Germline values: CDR1 MDHEN, CDR2 SYDVKM. The CDR3 loop spans 11 amino acids.

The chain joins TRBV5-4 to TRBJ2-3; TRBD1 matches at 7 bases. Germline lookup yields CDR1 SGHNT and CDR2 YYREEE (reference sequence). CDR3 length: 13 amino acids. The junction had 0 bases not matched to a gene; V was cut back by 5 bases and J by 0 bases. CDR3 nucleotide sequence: TGTGCCAGCAGGGACAGGAGCACAGATACGCAGTATTTT. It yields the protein CASRDRSTDTQYF.